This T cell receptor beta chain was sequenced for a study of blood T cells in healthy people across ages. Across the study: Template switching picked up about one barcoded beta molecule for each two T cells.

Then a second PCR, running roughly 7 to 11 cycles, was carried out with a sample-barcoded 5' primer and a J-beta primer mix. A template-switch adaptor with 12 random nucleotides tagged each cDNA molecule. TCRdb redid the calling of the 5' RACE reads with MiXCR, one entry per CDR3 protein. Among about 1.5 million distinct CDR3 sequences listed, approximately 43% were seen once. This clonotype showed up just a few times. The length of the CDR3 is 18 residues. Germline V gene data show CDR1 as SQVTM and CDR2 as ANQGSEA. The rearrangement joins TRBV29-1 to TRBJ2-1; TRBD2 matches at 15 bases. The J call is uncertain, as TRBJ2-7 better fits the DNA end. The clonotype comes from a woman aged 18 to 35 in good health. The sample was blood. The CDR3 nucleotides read TGCAGCGTTGAAGATACCGGGACTAGCGGGGGGATTTACAATGAGCAGTACTTC. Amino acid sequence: CSVEDTGTSGGIYNEQYF.